The 4 T cell receptor beta chains below all came from one sample that was sequenced in a study of T cell repertoires in cytomegalovirus infection. One entry per CDR3 protein, called by TCRdb with MiXCR from the reads. The data show hundreds of thousands of distinct CDR3 sequences, roughly a third seen once. Sequencing was carried out using PBMCs. The receptor set was obtained from a human donor in good health (CMV status not recorded). Some clones in this sample may be carry-over from other donors' samples.

The sample holds a few counts of this clonotype. The chain employs TRBV4-1 and TRBJ1-5; the D is unclear. Germline CDR1 is MGHRA and CDR2 is YSYEKL. The germline V and J ends were trimmed by 2 bases and 0 bases, with 11 bases remaining between them. The CDR3 extends over 16 amino acids. The CDR3 is CASSQRFGNSNQPQHF. CDR3 DNA: TGCGCCAGCAGCCAAAGGTTTGGGAATAGCAATCAGCCCCAGCATTTT.

This clonotype appeared a few times. V and J are TRBV7-6 and TRBJ1-5; D perhaps matches TRBD1 (5 bases). The CDR3 extends over 13 amino acids. V lost 4 bases, J lost 7 bases, and 11 bases lay in between. The V gene's germline CDR1 is SGHVS and CDR2 FNYEAQ. This CDR3 is CASSSTVGQPQHF. The CDR3 bases are TGTGCCAGCAGCTCGACAGTCGGCCAGCCCCAGCATTTT.

V is TRBV6-8 and J is TRBJ2-3, with a tentative D call TRBD2 (5 bases). The CDR3 contains 15 residues. Trimming stripped 0 bases from V and 6 bases from J, with 13 bases between. Per germline, CDR1 MNHGY and CDR2 SAAAGT. The CDR3 nucleotides are TGTGCCAGCAGTTACTCGGCGGGTTGGGCGGATACGCAGTATTTT. Encoded protein: CASSYSAGWADTQYF.

This chain links TRBV9 with TRBJ1-1, with D unresolved. Between the trimmed V and J ends, which lost 2 bases and 4 bases, there was a span of 9 bases. CDR3 length: 13 residues. Per germline, CDR1 SGDLS and CDR2 YYNGEE. The CDR3 coding sequence is TGTGCCAGCAGCGTGTCGAGGAGCACTGAAGCTTTCTTT. Its translation: CASSVSRSTEAFF.